This T cell receptor beta chain was identified in a study of identical twins. Study-level points and caveats: Shared out-of-frame alpha sequences (those common to twins) showed excess low generation probability. The same donors were not followed; conclusions instead depended on cross-sectional statistical analysis. The models systematically underestimated how much out-of-frame TCR alpha was shared in monozygotic twins.

TCRdb processed the 5' RACE reads anew with MiXCR; each CDR3 protein has one entry. Altogether a few hundred thousand distinct CDR3 sequences are present, around an eighth being singletons, with the ten largest covering just over 7%. Germline CDR1 is SNHLY and CDR2 is FYNNEI. V lost 6 bases and J lost 5; bases outside the gene matches: 10. The CDR3 extends over 14 amino acids. This clonotype showed up just a few times. Antigen specificity is unknown. These data also formed part of another study, on yellow fever vaccine responses in identical twins.

Source material: CD8+ T cells sorted from blood. This chain joins TRBV2 and TRBJ2-7; the match to TRBD2 covers 7 bases. The clonotype comes from a young woman in good health. DNA of the CDR3: TGTGCCAGCAGGGATCCTGCGGGAGACGACGAGCAGTACTTC. This gives the protein CASRDPAGDDEQYF. Full variable domain (rest looked up from reference TRBV2 and TRBJ2-7): EPEVTQTPSHQVTQMGQEVILRCVPISNHLYFYWYRQILGQKVEFLVSFYNNEISEKSEIFDDQFSVERPDGSNFTLKIRSTKLEDSAMYFCASRDPAGDDEQYFGPGTRLTVT.